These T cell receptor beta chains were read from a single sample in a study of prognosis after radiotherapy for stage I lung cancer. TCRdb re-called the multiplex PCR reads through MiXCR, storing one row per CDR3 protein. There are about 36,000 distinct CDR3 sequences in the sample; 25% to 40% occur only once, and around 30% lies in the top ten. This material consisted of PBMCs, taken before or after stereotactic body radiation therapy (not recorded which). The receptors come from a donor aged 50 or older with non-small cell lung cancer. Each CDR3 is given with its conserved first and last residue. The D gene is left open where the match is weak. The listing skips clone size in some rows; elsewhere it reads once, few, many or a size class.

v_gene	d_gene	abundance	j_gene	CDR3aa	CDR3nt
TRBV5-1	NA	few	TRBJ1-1	CASSCNMNTKAFF	TGCGCCAGCAGCTGTAACATGAACACTAAAGCTTTCTTT
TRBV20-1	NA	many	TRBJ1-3	CSARGPGNTIYF	TGCAGTGCTAGAGGCCCCGGAAACACCATATATTTT
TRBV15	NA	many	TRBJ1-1	CATSRPRVGMAFF	TGTGCCACCAGCAGACCAAGAGTGGGGATGGCTTTCTTT
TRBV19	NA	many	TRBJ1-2	CASRVGGYGYTF	TGTGCCAGTAGAGTCGGCGGCTATGGCTACACCTTC
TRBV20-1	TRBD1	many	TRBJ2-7	CSARQGTNEQYF	TGCAGTGCGAGACAGGGGACCAACGAGCAGTACTTC
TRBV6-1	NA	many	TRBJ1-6	CASRDSSNSPLHF	TGTGCCAGCAGAGACAGTTCCAATTCACCCCTCCACTTT
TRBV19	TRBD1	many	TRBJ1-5	CASSGGTGLPNQPQHF	TGTGCCAGTAGTGGGGGGACAGGGCTTCCCAATCAGCCCCAGCATTTT
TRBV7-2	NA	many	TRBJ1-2	CASSLVQANYGYTF	TGTGCCAGCAGCTTAGTTCAGGCTAACTATGGCTACACCTTC
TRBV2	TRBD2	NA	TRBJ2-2	CASSEASTSGWETGELFF	TGTGCCAGCAGTGAAGCCTCGACTAGCGGGTGGGAAACCGGGGAGCTGTTCTTT
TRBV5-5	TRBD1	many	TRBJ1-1	CASSLGQGRFTEAFF	TGTGCCAGCAGCTTGGGACAGGGTCGGTTCACTGAAGCTTTCTTT
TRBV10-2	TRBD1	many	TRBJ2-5	CASSDNRGQETQYF	TGCGCCAGCAGTGACAACAGGGGGCAAGAGACCCAGTACTTC
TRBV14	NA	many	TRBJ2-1	CASSRKGVNEQFF	TGTGCCAGCAGCCGGAAGGGGGTCAATGAGCAGTTCTTC
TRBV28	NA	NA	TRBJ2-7	CASYGGASLYEQYF	TGTGCCAGCTATGGAGGCGCAAGTTTATACGAGCAGTACTTC
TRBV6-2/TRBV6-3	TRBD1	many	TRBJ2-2	CASSYSATGIGELFF	TGTGCCAGCAGTTACTCGGCGACAGGGATCGGGGAGCTGTTTTTT
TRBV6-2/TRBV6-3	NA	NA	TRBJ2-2	CASSEDYPNTGEIFF	TGTGCCAGCAGTGAGGACTATCCGAACACCGGGGAGATATTTTTT
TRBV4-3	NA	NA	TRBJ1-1	CASSQGLNIEAFF	TGCGCCAGCAGCCAGGGGTTGAACATTGAAGCTTTCTTT
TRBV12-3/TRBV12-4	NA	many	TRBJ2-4	CASRHRNIQYF	TGTGCCAGCAGGCACCGAAACATTCAGTACTTC
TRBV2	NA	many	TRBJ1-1	CASSERGSLNTEAFF	TGTGCCAGCAGTGAGAGAGGGTCGTTAAACACTGAAGCTTTCTTT
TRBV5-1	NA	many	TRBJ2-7	CASSLGISSSYEQYF	TGCGCCAGCAGCCTCGGCATTTCTAGCTCCTACGAGCAGTACTTC
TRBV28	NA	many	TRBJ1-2	CASSLRPNYGYTF	TGTGCCAGCAGCCTCCGGCCCAACTATGGCTACACCTTC
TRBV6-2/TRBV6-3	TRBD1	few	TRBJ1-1	CASSSKDRPHNEAFF	TGTGCCAGCAGTTCGAAGGACAGGCCGCATAACGAAGCTTTCTTT
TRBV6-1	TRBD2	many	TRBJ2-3	CASSQTGTSGTDTQYF	TGTGCCAGCAGTCAAACCGGGACTAGCGGAACAGATACGCAGTATTTT
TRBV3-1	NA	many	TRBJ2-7	CASSQGPRQYF	TGTGCCAGCAGCCAAGGTCCGAGGCAGTACTTC
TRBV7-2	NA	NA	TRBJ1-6	CASSSMVLNSPLHF	TGTGCCAGCAGCTCCATGGTGTTGAATTCACCCCTCCACTTT
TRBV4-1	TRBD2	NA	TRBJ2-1	CASSQAGGANEQFF	TGCGCCAGCAGCCAAGCGGGGGGGGCCAATGAGCAGTTCTTC
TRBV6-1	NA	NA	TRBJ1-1	CAGHMGRGTEAFF	TGTGCCGGCCACATGGGGCGCGGCACTGAAGCTTTCTTT
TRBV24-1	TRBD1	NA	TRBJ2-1	CATSYPPGTGPYNEQFF	TGTGCCACCAGTTATCCTCCCGGGACAGGGCCTTACAATGAGCAGTTCTTC
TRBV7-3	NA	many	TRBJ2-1	CASSHSQGGQFF	TGTGCCAGCAGCCACTCGCAGGGCGGGCAGTTCTTC
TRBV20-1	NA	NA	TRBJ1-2	CSAPAGAGHHGYTF	TGCAGTGCCCCGGCAGGTGCAGGGCACCATGGCTACACCTTC
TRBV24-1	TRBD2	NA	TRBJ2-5	CATSDPSGRAKTQYF	TGTGCCACCAGTGACCCGAGCGGGAGGGCCAAGACCCAGTACTTC
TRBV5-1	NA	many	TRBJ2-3	CASSLGKGMGTDTQYF	TGCGCCAGCAGCTTGGGAAAGGGGATGGGCACAGATACGCAGTATTTT
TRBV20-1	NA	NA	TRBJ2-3	CSAINGMNPTDTQYF	TGCAGTGCTATAAACGGTATGAATCCCACAGATACGCAGTATTTT
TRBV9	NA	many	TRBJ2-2	CASSPRGTTGELFF	TGTGCCAGCAGCCCAAGGGGGACGACCGGGGAGCTGTTTTTT
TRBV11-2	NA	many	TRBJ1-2	CASSRPGTRGGYTF	TGTGCCAGCAGCAGACCCGGGACCCGAGGTGGCTACACCTTC
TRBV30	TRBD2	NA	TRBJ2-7	CACSGRSYEQYF	TGTGCCTGTAGCGGGAGGTCCTACGAGCAGTACTTC
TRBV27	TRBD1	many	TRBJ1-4	CASSDRGSEKLFF	TGTGCCAGCAGCGACAGGGGGAGCGAAAAACTGTTTTTT
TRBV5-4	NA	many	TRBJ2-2	CASSLAGKYTGELFF	TGTGCCAGCAGCTTGGCTGGAAAATACACCGGGGAGCTGTTTTTT
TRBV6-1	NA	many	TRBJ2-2	CASTRKGETGELFF	TGTGCCAGCACTCGCAAAGGGGAGACCGGGGAGCTGTTTTTT
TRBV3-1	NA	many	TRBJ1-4	CASSPGPLKLFF	TGTGCCAGCAGCCCGGGACCGCTAAAACTGTTTTTT
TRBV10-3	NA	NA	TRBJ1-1	CAISFSPLWRTEAFF	TGTGCCATCAGCTTTTCTCCCCTTTGGAGGACTGAAGCTTTCTTT
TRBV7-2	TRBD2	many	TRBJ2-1	CASSPSGVRNEQFF	TGTGCCAGCAGCCCTAGCGGGGTCCGCAATGAGCAGTTCTTC
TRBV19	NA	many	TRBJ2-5	CASSIRRDQETQYF	TGTGCCAGTAGTATAAGACGAGACCAAGAGACCCAGTACTTC
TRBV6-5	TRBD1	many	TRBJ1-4	CASSSGQGVTNEKLFF	TGTGCCAGCAGTTCCGGACAGGGAGTAACTAATGAAAAACTGTTTTTT
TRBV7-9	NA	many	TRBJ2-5	CASSPRTAETQYF	TGTGCCAGCAGCCCGAGGACAGCAGAGACCCAGTACTTC
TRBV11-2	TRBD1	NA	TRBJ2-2	CASGFSGTGDPNTGELSF	TGTGCCAGCGGCTTTTCAGGGACAGGGGATCCGAACACCGGGGAGCTGTCTTTT
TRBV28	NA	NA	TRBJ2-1	CASSLIRNEQFF	TGTGCCAGCAGTTTAATCCGAAATGAGCAGTTCTTC
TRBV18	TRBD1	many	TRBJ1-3	CASSFGTASGNTIYF	TGTGCCAGCTCGTTTGGGACAGCCTCTGGAAACACCATATATTTT
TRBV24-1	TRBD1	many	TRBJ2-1	CATSESPPGQGFDEQFF	TGTGCCACCAGTGAATCCCCCCCGGGACAGGGGTTCGATGAGCAGTTCTTC
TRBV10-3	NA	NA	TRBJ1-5	CAITPGEAQPQHF	TGTGCCATCACGCCTGGGGAGGCTCAGCCCCAGCATTTT
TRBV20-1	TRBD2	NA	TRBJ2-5	CSALPQTSAQETQYF	TGCAGTGCACTTCCCCAGACTAGCGCGCAAGAGACCCAGTACTTC
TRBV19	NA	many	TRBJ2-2	CASMWGRNTGELFF	TGTGCCAGTATGTGGGGCAGGAACACCGGGGAGCTGTTTTTT
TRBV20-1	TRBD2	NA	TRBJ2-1	CSAGLAVSYNEQFF	TGCAGTGCTGGACTAGCGGTCTCCTACAATGAGCAGTTCTTC
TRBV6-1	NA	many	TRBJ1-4	CASNPGRATNEKLFF	TGTGCCAGCAACCCAGGCCGCGCAACTAATGAAAAACTGTTTTTT
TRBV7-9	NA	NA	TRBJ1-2	CASSLSVTPGNGYTF	TGTGCCAGCAGCTTATCTGTGACCCCAGGGAATGGCTACACCTTC
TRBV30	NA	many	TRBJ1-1	CAWQGLNTEAFF	TGTGCCTGGCAGGGGCTTAACACTGAAGCTTTCTTT